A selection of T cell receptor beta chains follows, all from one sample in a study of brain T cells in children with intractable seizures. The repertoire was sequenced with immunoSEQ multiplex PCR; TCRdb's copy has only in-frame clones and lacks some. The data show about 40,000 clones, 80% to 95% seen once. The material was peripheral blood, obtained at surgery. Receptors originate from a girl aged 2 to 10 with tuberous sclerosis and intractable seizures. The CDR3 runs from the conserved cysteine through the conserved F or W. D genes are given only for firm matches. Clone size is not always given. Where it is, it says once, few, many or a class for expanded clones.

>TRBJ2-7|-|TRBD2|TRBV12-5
TGTGCTAGCAGCGGGGGGACCTACGAGCAGTACTTC
CASSGGTYEQYF
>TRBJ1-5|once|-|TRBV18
TGTGCCAGCTCCCCACAGGGATGGGGGGGCAATCAGCCCCAGCATTTT
CASSPQGWGGNQPQHF
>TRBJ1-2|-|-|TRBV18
TGTGCCAGCTCACCACCGTCCGGGGCTAACTATGGCTACACCTTC
CASSPPSGANYGYTF
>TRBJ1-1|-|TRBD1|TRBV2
TGTGCCAGCAACCCCCAGTCCCCGGGACAGCGGCCGAACACTGAAGCTTTCTTT
CASNPQSPGQRPNTEAFF
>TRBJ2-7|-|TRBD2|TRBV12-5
TGTGCTAGTGCCATCGGGAGGGACTACGAGCAGTACTTC
CASAIGRDYEQYF
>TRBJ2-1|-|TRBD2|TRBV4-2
TGTGCCAGCAGAGCTAGCGGGGGACTACAGGGAAGGAATGAGCAGTTCTTC
CASRASGGLQGRNEQFF
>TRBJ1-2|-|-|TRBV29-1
TGCAGCGTTGAGACGGGCAGTCGAAGCTATGGCTACACCTTC
CSVETGSRSYGYTF
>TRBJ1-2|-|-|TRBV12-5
TGTGCTAGTGGTTTGGATCTGCCGGACACCGTCTATGGCTACACCTTC
CASGLDLPDTVYGYTF
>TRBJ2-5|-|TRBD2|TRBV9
TGTGCCAGCAGCGTAGGGGGACTAGTGGTGGAGACCCAGTACTTC
CASSVGGLVVETQYF
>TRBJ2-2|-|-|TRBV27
TGTGCCAGCAGTTTACCTGGGGCCGGGGAGCTGTTTTTT
CASSLPGAGELFF
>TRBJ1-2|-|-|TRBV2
TGTGCCAGCAGTGATGAGGACTCGGGTGGCTACACCTTC
CASSDEDSGGYTF
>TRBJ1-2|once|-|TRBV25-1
TGTGCCAGCAGTGAATCCAACTATGGCTACACCTTC
CASSESNYGYTF
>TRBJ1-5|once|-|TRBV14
TGTGCCAGCAGCAGGACAGTCAATCAGCCCCAGCATTTT
CASSRTVNQPQHF
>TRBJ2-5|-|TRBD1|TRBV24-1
TGTGCCACCAGCAATACGGGACAGGGTCATCAAGAGACCCAGTACTTC
CATSNTGQGHQETQYF
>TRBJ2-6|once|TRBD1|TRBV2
TGTGCCAGCACCAGACAGGGAACTGGGGCCAACGTCCTGACTTTC
CASTRQGTGANVLTF
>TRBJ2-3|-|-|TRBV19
TGTGCCAGTAGTACCCTCCCGGGGAGTGGGGTTACAGATACGCAGTATTTT
CASSTLPGSGVTDTQYF
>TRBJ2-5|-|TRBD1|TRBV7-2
TGTGCCAGCAGCTTGGGACAGAGGGAGACCCAGTACTTC
CASSLGQRETQYF
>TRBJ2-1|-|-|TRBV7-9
TGTGCCAGCAGTTACGAACCGGGGAATGAGCAGTTCTTC
CASSYEPGNEQFF
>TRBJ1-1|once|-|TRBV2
TGTGCCAGCAAAGAGACGGCAGGCATGAACACTGAAGCTTTCTTT
CASKETAGMNTEAFF
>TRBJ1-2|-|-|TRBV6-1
TGTGCCAGCAGTGAAATTTTAGGGGGAGATGGCTACACCTTC
CASSEILGGDGYTF
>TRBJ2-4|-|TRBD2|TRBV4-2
TGTGCCAGCAGCCAAGATCGGGCGGGGGGGTTAAACATTCAGTACTTC
CASSQDRAGGLNIQYF
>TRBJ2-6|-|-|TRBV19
TGTGCCAGTAGTTCCCATCCATGGGGGGACTCTGGGGCCAACGTCCTGACTTTC
CASSSHPWGDSGANVLTF
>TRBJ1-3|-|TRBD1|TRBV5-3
TGTGCCAGAAGCTTGGTGGACAGGACAGCTGGAAACACCATATATTTT
CARSLVDRTAGNTIYF
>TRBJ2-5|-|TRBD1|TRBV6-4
TGTGCCAGCAGAACCGTCCCGGGACAGGGGGAAGGGGAGACCCAGTACTTC
CASRTVPGQGEGETQYF
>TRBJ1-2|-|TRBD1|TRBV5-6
TGTGCCAGCAGCTCGGGACAGGATCTCGCCACCTTC
CASSSGQDLATF
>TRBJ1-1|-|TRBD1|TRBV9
TGTGCCAGCAGCGTAGCCAGGACAGGGGCTGAAGCTTTCTTT
CASSVARTGAEAFF
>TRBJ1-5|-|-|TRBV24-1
TGTGCCACCAGTGATTGTCGGACAGCGTATAGCAATCAGCCCCAGCATTTT
CATSDCRTAYSNQPQHF
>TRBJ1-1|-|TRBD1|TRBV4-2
TGTGCCAGCAGCCAAGAGTTGGACAGGGGGAACACTGAAGCTTTCTTT
CASSQELDRGNTEAFF
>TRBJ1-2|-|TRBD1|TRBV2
TGTGCCAGCAGTCTAGACAGGGAAGCGTATGGCTACACCTTC
CASSLDREAYGYTF
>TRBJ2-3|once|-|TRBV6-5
TGTGCCAGCAGCTTGTCAGATACGCAGTATTTT
CASSLSDTQYF
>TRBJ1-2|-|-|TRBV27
TGTGCCAGCAGTTTGGTTTCAACAGGGAATGGCTACACCTTC
CASSLVSTGNGYTF
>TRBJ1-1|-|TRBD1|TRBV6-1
TGTGCCAGCAGTGAATCACAGGGGATTGAAGCTTTCTTT
CASSESQGIEAFF
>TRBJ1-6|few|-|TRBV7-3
TGTGCCAGCAGCTTAAAAGGGGGACGCTATAATTCACCCCTCCACTTT
CASSLKGGRYNSPLHF
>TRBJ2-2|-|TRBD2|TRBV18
TGTGCCAGCTCACGTCCAGATCGGCGGGGGGCCGCGAACACCGGGGAGCTGTTTTTT
CASSRPDRRGAANTGELFF
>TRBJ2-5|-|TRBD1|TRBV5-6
TGTGCCAGCAGGGACAGGGGGGAGACCCAGTACTTC
CASRDRGETQYF
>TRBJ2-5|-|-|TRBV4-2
TGTGCCAGCAGCCAAGATCTAGGGGCGCGGGAGACCCAGTACTTC
CASSQDLGARETQYF
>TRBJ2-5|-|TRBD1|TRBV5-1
TGCGCCAGCAATGCAGGGGGCAGGGAGACCCAGTACTTC
CASNAGGRETQYF
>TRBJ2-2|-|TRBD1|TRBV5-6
TGTGCCAGCAGCTACATGACAGGGTCGGTCAACGGGGAGCTGTTTTTT
CASSYMTGSVNGELFF
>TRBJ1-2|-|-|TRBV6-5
TGTGCCAGCAGGGCTCGAGATGGGGAAGGGGATGGCTACACCTTC
CASRARDGEGDGYTF
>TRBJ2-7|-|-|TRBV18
TGTGCCAGCTCACCAGTCTTCTACGAGCAGTACTTC
CASSPVFYEQYF
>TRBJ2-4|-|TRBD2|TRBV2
TGTGCCAGCAGTGAAACCAGCGGGGGGGCAAACATTCAGTACTTC
CASSETSGGANIQYF
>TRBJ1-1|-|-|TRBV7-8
TGTGCCAGCAGCTTAGTTGGCACGAACACTGAAGCTTTCTTT
CASSLVGTNTEAFF
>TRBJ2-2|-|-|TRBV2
TGTGCCAGCGATGGCGGCTTTCTCACCGGGGAGCTGTTTTTT
CASDGGFLTGELFF
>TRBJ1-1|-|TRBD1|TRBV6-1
TGTGCCAGCAGTGACCGGGACAGGGGGCGGGGGACTGAAGCTTTCTTT
CASSDRDRGRGTEAFF
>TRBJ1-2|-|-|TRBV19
TGTGCCAGTAGTATAGCCCGGACACAGGGCTACACCTTC
CASSIARTQGYTF
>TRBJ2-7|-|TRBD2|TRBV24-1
TGTGCCACCAGTGAAGGGACTAGCGGGGGGCAGTACTTC
CATSEGTSGGQYF
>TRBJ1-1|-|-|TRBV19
TGTGCCAGTAGTATACAAGGGACGGTAGACACTGAAGCTTTCTTT
CASSIQGTVDTEAFF
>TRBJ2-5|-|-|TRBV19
TGTGCCAGTAGAAAGGGTTTAGGAGAGACCCAGTACTTC
CASRKGLGETQYF
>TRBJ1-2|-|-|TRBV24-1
TGTGCCACCAGTGATTCTAGGACAGTCCGAAACTATGGCTACACCTTC
CATSDSRTVRNYGYTF
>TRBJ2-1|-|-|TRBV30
TGTGCCTGGAGATCGGGGATAGGTGTCAATGAGCAGTTCTTC
CAWRSGIGVNEQFF
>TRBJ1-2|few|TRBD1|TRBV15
TGTGCCACCAGCGGAACCGGGACAGAAACTAACTATGGCTACACCTTC
CATSGTGTETNYGYTF
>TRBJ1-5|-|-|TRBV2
TGTGCCAGCAGAAGAGACAGTGATAATCAGCCCCAGCATTTT
CASRRDSDNQPQHF
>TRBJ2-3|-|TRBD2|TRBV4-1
TGCGCCAGCAGCCACGTCAGGACTAGCGGGACAGATACGCAGTATTTT
CASSHVRTSGTDTQYF